One sample yielded the 19 T cell receptor beta chains listed below, sequenced in a study of shared clonotypes between healthy human individuals. Clones were read by immunoSEQ multiplex PCR, and TCRdb kept only the in-frame ones, dropping some. Among roughly 1,100,000 clones listed, under 80% were seen once. Sequenced: memory CD4+ T cells sorted from blood. The subset: CD45RA-negative fraction. All receptors come from a man between 18 and 29 years old in good health.

The V and J genes are TRBV2 and TRBJ2-2; 7 bases fit TRBD2. This CDR3 is built from 16 residues. The trim removed 4 bases at V and 6 bases at J, leaving 11 bases unmatched. Germline V lookup: CDR1 SNHLY, CDR2 FYNNEI. The CDR3 here is CASSVDGRRSAGELFF. The CDR3 DNA is TGTGCCAGCAGTGTTGACGGGAGGAGGTCTGCCGGGGAGCTGTTTTTT.

The chain employs TRBV6-5 and TRBJ2-7; D is perhaps TRBD1 or TRBD2 (5 bases each). This CDR3 comprises 14 residues. The germline V and J ends were trimmed by 7 bases and 0 bases, with 13 bases remaining between them. The germline V gene has CDR1 MNHEY and CDR2 SVGAGI. The CDR3 sequence: CASTGTEGSYEQYF. CDR3 nucleotide sequence: TGTGCCAGCACCGGGACCGAAGGCTCCTACGAGCAGTACTTC.

J is TRBJ2-2 and V is TRBV5-1, with 8 bases identical to TRBD1. The germline gives CDR1 SGHRS, CDR2 YFSETQ. V was pared by 6 bases and J by 4 bases, with 8 bases of the junction left unmatched. CDR3 length: 15 amino acids. CDR3 protein: CASTHQGAGTGELFF. The CDR3 region has the DNA TGCGCCAGCACCCATCAGGGGGCAGGCACCGGGGAGCTGTTTTTT.

The chain combines TRBV27 with TRBJ2-2, with 9 bases identical to TRBD1. This CDR3 comprises 17 residues. The V and J ends lost 0 bases and 4 bases, in that order; junction bases with no gene match: 6. Germline loops: CDR1 MNHEY, CDR2 SMNVEV (reference sequence). CDR3 region: CASSLSPGQGGTGELFF. The CDR3 DNA reads TGTGCCAGCAGTTTATCCCCGGGACAGGGAGGCACCGGGGAGCTGTTTTTT.

This chain joins TRBV19 and TRBJ1-5; D remains unclear. This CDR3 spans 15 amino acids. The V gene lost 3 bases and the J gene lost 1 base, with 10 bases spanning the gap. Germline values: CDR1 LNHDA, CDR2 SQIVND (reference sequence). CDR3 bases: TGTGCCAGTAGTATTACGGACGGAAGCAATCAGCCCCAGCATTTT. Its protein product is CASSITDGSNQPQHF.

The chain combines TRBV29-1 with TRBJ2-4, with a tentative D call TRBD2 (5 bases). The CDR3 extends over 13 amino acids. Germline V gene sequence: CDR1 SQVTM, CDR2 ANQGSEA. The ends were cut back, 4 bases at V and 0 bases at J, with 7 bases in the middle. The CDR3 loop is CSVGGLAKNIQYF. The DNA of the CDR3 is TGCAGCGTTGGCGGACTAGCCAAAAACATTCAGTACTTC.

The DNA of the CDR3 is TGTGCCAGCAGTTACTCGATGAGATCTGGGGCCAACGTCCTGACTTTC. Translation gives CASSYSMRSGANVLTF. The chain carries TRBV6-5 and TRBJ2-6; no definite D call. From germline, CDR1 is MNHEY and CDR2 SVGAGI. V lost 0 bases to trimming and J lost 1 base, with 7 bases between them. The CDR3 has 16 residues.

This clone has a handful of counts. This sequence joins TRBV6-1 and TRBJ2-1; perhaps TRBD2 as D (6 bases). The CDR3 totals 15 residues. Trimming shortened V by 7 bases and J by 5 bases, and 18 bases separated the two germline ends. The germline gives CDR1 MNHNS, CDR2 SASEGT. The CDR3 bases are TGTGCCAGCAAGGGATACGGGAGTAGGGACAATGAGCAGTTCTTC. This codes for CASKGYGSRDNEQFF.

The V and J genes are TRBV10-1 and TRBJ2-7; 9 nucleotides match TRBD2. CDR1 is WNHNN, CDR2 SYGVQD, per germline (reference sequence). J was trimmed by 1 base and V by 5 bases; bases with no gene match: 9. CDR3 length: 16 residues. The CDR3 here is CASSPRLAVYSYEQYF. CDR3 in DNA: TGCGCCAGCAGTCCTCGACTAGCGGTCTATTCCTACGAGCAGTACTTC.

J is TRBJ1-5 and V is TRBV6-1, with a tentative D call TRBD1 (5 bases). This CDR3 spans 14 amino acids. Germline values: CDR1 MNHNS, CDR2 SASEGT. V was trimmed by 3 bases and J by 2 bases, leaving 8 bases between them. The CDR3, as DNA: TGTGCCAGCAGTGACAGGGCGGGCAATCAGCCCCAGCATTTT. Translation: CASSDRAGNQPQHF.

The J gene is TRBJ2-5, the V gene TRBV11-3; 16 positions agree with TRBD2. The trim removed 5 bases at V and 3 bases at J, leaving 9 bases unmatched. The CDR3 has 18 residues. The germline CDR1 and CDR2 sequences are SGHNT and YENEEA. The CDR3 reads CASSPGLAGGQWEETQYF. Here the CDR3 DNA reads TGTGCCAGCAGCCCGGGACTAGCGGGGGGGCAATGGGAAGAGACCCAGTACTTC.

The rearrangement joins TRBV10-1 to TRBJ2-1; D gene ambiguous. This CDR3 spans 13 amino acids. V lost 6 bases and J 5 bases, leaving 11 bases between the germline ends. CDR1 is WNHNN, CDR2 SYGVQD, per germline (reference sequence). CDR3 sequence reads: CASSPDVDNEQFF. CDR3 nucleotides: TGCGCCAGCAGCCCGGACGTGGACAATGAGCAGTTCTTC.

The V and J genes are TRBV7-9 and TRBJ2-7; D is ambiguous. Deletions cut 6 bases from V and 7 bases from J, with 13 bases between. The CDR3 is 12 residues long. CDR1 is SEHNR, CDR2 FQNEAQ, per germline (reference sequence). CDR3 bases: TGTGCCAGCAGGGGTCGGGCGTGGGAGCAGTACTTC. This encodes CASRGRAWEQYF.

The chain combines TRBV7-9 with TRBJ1-6, with 7 positions matching TRBD1. The CDR3 consists of 17 residues. V shed 0 bases and J 9 bases; nucleotides not matched to a gene: 11. Germline V gives CDR1 SEHNR, CDR2 FQNEAQ (reference sequence). The CDR3 is CASSLARDSFSSSPLHF. The CDR3 coding sequence is TGTGCCAGCAGCTTAGCGCGGGACAGTTTTTCGAGTTCACCCCTCCACTTT. The full variable domain, with the rest looked up from reference TRBV7-9 and TRBJ1-6, is DTGVSQNPRHKITKRGQNVTFRCDPISEHNRLYWYRQTLGQGPEFLTYFQNEAQLEKSRLLSDRFSAERPKGSFSTLEIQRTEQGDSAMYLCASSLARDSFSSSPLHFGNGTRLTVT.

This clone was seen only a few times. V gene TRBV7-3 combines with J gene TRBJ2-5; D gene unclear. Per germline, CDR1 SGHTA and CDR2 FQGTGA. This CDR3 is built from 13 residues. The germline V and J ends were trimmed by 5 bases and 4 bases, with 11 bases remaining between them. CDR3 nucleotides: TGTGCCAGCAGCAGTGGGATCGCAGAGACCCAGTACTTC. It translates to CASSSGIAETQYF.

This clone came up many times. The genes are TRBV27 and TRBJ1-6; D remains ambiguous. CDR1 is MNHEY, CDR2 SMNVEV, per germline (reference sequence). The CDR3 runs 16 residues. Trimming removed 8 bases from V and 4 bases from J, with 18 bases in between. The CDR3 bases are TGTGCCAGCGGCCGAACCCTAGGCCCGTATAATTCACCCCTCCACTTT. As protein: CASGRTLGPYNSPLHF.

In this sample, this clone turned up a few times. Other DNA sequences in this specimen translate into the identical CDR3. CDR3 nucleotides: TGTGCCAGCAGCCCCCCTTCCTACGAGCAGTACTTC. Residues: CASSPPSYEQYF. The chain employs TRBV7-2 and TRBJ2-7; the D is unclear. Germline V gene sequence: CDR1 SGHTA, CDR2 FQGNSA. The germline V and J ends were trimmed by 5 bases and 1 base, with 6 bases remaining between them. The CDR3 consists of 12 residues.

The chain is built from TRBV19 and TRBJ1-5; no clear D. The germline V gene has CDR1 LNHDA and CDR2 SQIVND (reference sequence). The V end was cut by 4 bases, the J end by 9 bases, with 7 bases between. This CDR3 has 11 amino acids. CDR3 region: CASSTQGPQHF. DNA of the CDR3: TGTGCCAGTAGTACCCAAGGGCCCCAGCATTTT.

The chain employs TRBV9 and TRBJ2-4; perhaps D is TRBD1 or TRBD2 (5 bases each). The V end was cut by 0 bases, the J end by 8 bases, with 18 bases between. The CDR3 is made up of 16 amino acids. Germline V gene data show CDR1 as SGDLS and CDR2 as YYNGEE. CDR3 nucleotide sequence: TGTGCCAGCAGCGTAGTAGGGGACCCGGGTAGGGACATTCAGTACTTC. It specifies CASSVVGDPGRDIQYF.